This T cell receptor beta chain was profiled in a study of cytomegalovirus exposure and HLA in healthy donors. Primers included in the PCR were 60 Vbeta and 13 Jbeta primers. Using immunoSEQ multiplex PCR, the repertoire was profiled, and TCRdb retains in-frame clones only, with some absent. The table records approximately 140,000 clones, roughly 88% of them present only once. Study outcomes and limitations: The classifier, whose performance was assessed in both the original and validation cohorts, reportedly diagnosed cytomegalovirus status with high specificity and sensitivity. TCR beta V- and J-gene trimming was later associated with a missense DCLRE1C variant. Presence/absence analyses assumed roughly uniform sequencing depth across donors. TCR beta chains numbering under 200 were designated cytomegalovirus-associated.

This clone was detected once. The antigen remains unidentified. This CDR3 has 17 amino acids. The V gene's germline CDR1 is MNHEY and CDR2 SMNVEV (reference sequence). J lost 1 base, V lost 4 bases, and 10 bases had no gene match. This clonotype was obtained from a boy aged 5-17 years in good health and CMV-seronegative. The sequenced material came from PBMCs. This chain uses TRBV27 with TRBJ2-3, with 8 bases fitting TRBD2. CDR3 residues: CASSSPQREIGTDTQYF. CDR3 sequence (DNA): TGTGCCAGCAGTTCCCCCCAGCGGGAGATTGGCACAGATACGCAGTATTTT.